This TCR beta chain appears in the sequencing data of a study of T cells after yellow fever vaccination. Trimming shortened V by 4 bases and J by 6 bases, and 16 bases separated the two germline ends. The CDR3 loop spans 16 amino acids. Looked up from germline, CDR1 is SNHLY and CDR2 is FYNNEI. One entry per CDR3 protein, called by TCRdb with MiXCR from the 5' RACE reads. The sample consists of roughly 170,000 distinct CDR3 sequences, approximately 6.2% of them appearing once. This clonotype was detected a few times. The sample here was CD4+ T cells sorted from PBMCs, taken on the day of the first yellow fever vaccination. The chain recombines TRBV2 with TRBJ1-6; D call uncertain. The source of this sequence is a man aged 18 to 30 who received the YFV17D yellow fever vaccine. The CDR3 DNA follows: TGTGCCAGCAGTGCTGCGACAATCTGGGCTAATTCACCCCTCCACTTT. It translates to CASSAATIWANSPLHF. The complete variable domain, with remaining parts taken from reference TRBV2 and TRBJ1-6, reads EPEVTQTPSHQVTQMGQEVILRCVPISNHLYFYWYRQILGQKVEFLVSFYNNEISEKSEIFDDQFSVERPDGSNFTLKIRSTKLEDSAMYFCASSAATIWANSPLHFGNGTRLTVT.